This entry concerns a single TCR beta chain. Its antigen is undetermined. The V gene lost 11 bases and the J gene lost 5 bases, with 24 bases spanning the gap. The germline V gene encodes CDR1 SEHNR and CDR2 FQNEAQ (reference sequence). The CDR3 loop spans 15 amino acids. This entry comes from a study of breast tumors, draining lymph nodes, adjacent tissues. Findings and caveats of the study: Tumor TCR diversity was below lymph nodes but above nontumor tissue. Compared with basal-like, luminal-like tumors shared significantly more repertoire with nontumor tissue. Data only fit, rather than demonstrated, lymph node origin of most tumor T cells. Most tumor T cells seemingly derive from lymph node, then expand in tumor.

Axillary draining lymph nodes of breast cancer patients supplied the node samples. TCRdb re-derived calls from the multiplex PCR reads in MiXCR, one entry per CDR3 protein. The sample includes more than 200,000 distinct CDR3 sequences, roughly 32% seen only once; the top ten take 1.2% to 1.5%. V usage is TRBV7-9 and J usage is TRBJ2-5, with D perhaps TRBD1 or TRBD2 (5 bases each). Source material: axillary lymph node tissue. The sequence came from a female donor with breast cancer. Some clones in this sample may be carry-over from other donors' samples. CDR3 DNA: TGTGCCCTACGACCGAACACCGGGGACGGGGAGACCCAGTACTTC. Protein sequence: CALRPNTGDGETQYF.